This T cell receptor (beta chain) was sequenced during a study of CD8 T cells in Susac syndrome. Study-wide context: The Susac syndrome patients were therapy-naive, on corticosteroids, or on intravenous immunoglobulin alone at blood draw.

It was with random hexamers that roughly 0.5 to 1 ug RNA was reverse transcribed. By means of immunoSEQ multiplex PCR, TCR beta CDR3 spanning 54 Vbeta and 13 Jbeta underwent amplification. Using its own MiXCR run on the immunoSEQ multiplex PCR reads, TCRdb lists one record per CDR3 protein. Of 160,000 or so distinct CDR3 sequences listed, 94% were seen once; the top ten hold 0.12%. Sequencing targeted TCR beta in blood CD8+ and CD4+ T cells. Patients having Susac syndrome satisfied recently defined diagnostic criteria for definite or probable disease. CDR3 length: 15 amino acids. V gave up 1 base and J gave up 1 base, with 7 bases separating them. The germline gives CDR1 SGHTA, CDR2 FQGNSA. This clonotype was counted only a few times.

The TCR originated in a human donor with Susac syndrome. The specimen was CD4+ T cells from PBMCs. The chain couples TRBV7-2 to TRBJ2-2; D gene uncertain. The CDR3: CASSLGRLNTGELFF. For the CDR3, the DNA is TGTGCCAGCAGCTTAGGCAGGTTGAACACCGGGGAGCTGTTTTTT.